Presented here are 24 T cell receptor beta chains from one specimen sequenced in a study of OX40 agonist ivuxolimab in advanced cancers. This table comes from immunoSEQ multiplex PCR, and its TCRdb copy is limited to in-frame clones, with some not included. The data show some 38,000 clones, about 89% seen once. Sequencing was performed on CD4+ or CD8+ T cells sorted from blood, taken in a trial of the OX40 agonist ivuxolimab. The receptors come from an adult with an advanced solid tumor such as melanoma, head and neck, liver or kidney cancer.

This chain links TRBV10-3 with TRBJ1-2, with D perhaps TRBD1 (5 bases). Germline V lookup: CDR1 ENHRY, CDR2 SYGVKD. The CDR3 contains 14 residues. Trimming took 6 bases from V and 0 from J, leaving 11 bases between them. In DNA form, the CDR3 reads TGTGCCATCAGAGGGACGGAAACTAACTATGGCTACACCTTC. Translating it yields CAIRGTETNYGYTF.

The chain couples TRBV28 to TRBJ1-2; perhaps TRBD1 as D (6 bases). Germline assignment: CDR1 MDHEN and CDR2 SYDVKM. The CDR3 sequence is 15 residues long. The ends were cut back, 6 bases at V and 5 bases at J, with 19 bases in the middle. The chain's CDR3 is CASSPGGATGYGYTF. The DNA of the CDR3 is TGTGCCAGCAGCCCGGGGGGGGCCACGGGGTATGGCTACACCTTC.

This clone was counted between two and nine times. The chain links TRBV5-6 to TRBJ1-5, with 9 bases matching TRBD1. Germline values: CDR1 SGHDT, CDR2 YYEEEE. The V gene end was trimmed by 3 bases and the J gene end by 4 bases; junction bases not matched to a gene: 2. The CDR3 has 14 residues. The CDR3, as DNA: TGTGCCAGCAGCTGGGGGACAGGGAATCAGCCCCAGCATTTT. Protein product: CASSWGTGNQPQHF.

This sequence joins TRBV29-1 and TRBJ2-1; TRBD1 matches 8 bases. Trimming at V came to 7 bases and at J to 4 bases, leaving 9 bases not matched to a gene. Germline CDR1 reads SQVTM; CDR2 reads ANQGSEA. This CDR3 contains 14 residues. CDR3 sequence reads: CSAQGGRRYNEQFF. In nucleotides, the CDR3 is TGCAGCGCACAGGGGGGAAGGAGATACAATGAGCAGTTCTTC.

The chain couples TRBV29-1 to TRBJ2-6, with D perhaps TRBD1 (5 bases). From germline, CDR1 is SQVTM and CDR2 ANQGSEA. This CDR3 is built from 14 residues. V was clipped by 6 bases and J by 4 bases, with 13 bases between them. CDR3 protein: CSVLQGAGANVLTF. DNA for the CDR3: TGCAGCGTACTTCAGGGTGCCGGGGCCAACGTCCTGACTTTC.

V and J are TRBV7-2 and TRBJ2-1; D perhaps matches TRBD2 (5 bases). V lost 8 bases, J lost 8 bases, and 16 bases lay in between. Germline lookup yields CDR1 SGHTA and CDR2 FQGNSA. This CDR3 comprises 13 residues. In DNA form, the CDR3 reads TGTGCCAGCGGCCGGACTGTCGACGATGAGCAGTTCTTC. Translation: CASGRTVDDEQFF.

J is TRBJ1-2 and V is TRBV6-6; TRBD1 matches 8 bases. The CDR3 is 14 residues long. Germline V gene sequence: CDR1 MNHNY, CDR2 SVGAGI (reference sequence). J gave up 8 bases and V 2 bases, and 7 bases lay outside the gene matches. The CDR3: CASSYQDRVKGYTF. CDR3 bases: TGTGCCAGCAGTTACCAGGACAGGGTGAAAGGCTACACCTTC.

This clone was detected only a few times. The chain is built from TRBV5-6 and TRBJ2-2, with TRBD2 as a possible D gene (6 bases). The ends were cut back, 4 bases at V and 5 bases at J, with 21 bases in the middle. This CDR3 comprises 17 residues. Germline assignment: CDR1 SGHDT and CDR2 YYEEEE. Here the CDR3 DNA reads TGTGCCAGCAGCCCTAGTGGGGCACCCGGGGGAACCGGGGAGCTGTTTTTT. Amino acids: CASSPSGAPGGTGELFF.

The chain combines TRBV28 with TRBJ1-1; no clear D gene. The CDR3 runs 10 residues. Germline loops: CDR1 MDHEN, CDR2 SYDVKM. V was trimmed by 6 bases and J by 9 bases, leaving 8 bases between them. The CDR3 protein is CASREGKAFF. In nucleotides, the CDR3 is TGTGCCAGCAGGGAAGGGAAAGCTTTCTTT.

The chain employs TRBV11-2 and TRBJ1-1; D ambiguous. Deletions cut 5 bases from V and 0 bases from J, with 16 bases between. The CDR3 contains 16 residues. The germline V gene has CDR1 SGHAT and CDR2 FQNNGV. In DNA form, the CDR3 reads TGTGCCAGCAGCCCCTTTCGGGCAACCATGAACACTGAAGCTTTCTTT. It encodes CASSPFRATMNTEAFF.

This sequence joins TRBV5-1 and TRBJ1-1; D ambiguous. The CDR3 runs 14 residues. Germline lookup yields CDR1 SGHRS and CDR2 YFSETQ. The V and J ends lost 0 bases and 1 base respectively, with 7 bases between them. The CDR3 bases are TGCGCCAGCAGCTTGGTTGCAGGGAACACTGAAGCTTTCTTT. Its translation is CASSLVAGNTEAFF.

V and J are TRBV2 and TRBJ2-4; maybe TRBD2 (6 bases). CDR1 SNHLY and CDR2 FYNNEI come from the germline V gene. CDR3 length: 14 residues. Trimming took off 6 bases at V and 2 bases at J, with 11 bases between the two ends. CDR3 loop: CASRLRETKNIQYF. CDR3 in DNA: TGTGCCAGCAGGTTACGGGAGACCAAAAACATTCAGTACTTC.

This sequence joins TRBV15 and TRBJ2-7; 9 nucleotides align to TRBD1. V was pared by 6 bases and J by 4 bases, with 10 bases of the junction left unmatched. Germline V gene lookup returns CDR1 LNHNV and CDR2 YYDKDF (reference sequence). The CDR3 is 15 residues long. CDR3 sequence: CATSTGTGIFYEQYF. The CDR3 DNA sequence: TGTGCCACCAGTACCGGGACAGGGATATTTTACGAGCAGTACTTC.

This chain's CDR3 is CASSPQEASRGLNEKLFF. DNA of the CDR3: TGTGCCAGCAGCCCGCAGGAAGCCTCGAGGGGGCTAAATGAAAAACTGTTTTTT. This chain links TRBV7-9 with TRBJ1-4; 7 positions agree with TRBD1. This CDR3 has 18 residues. V lost 5 bases to trimming and J lost 5 bases; unmatched junction nucleotides: 17. Germline V CDR1 and CDR2: SEHNR, FQNEAQ (reference sequence).

This clone was detected a few times. The chain employs TRBV7-6 and TRBJ2-6, with D possibly being TRBD2 (6 bases). The CDR3 extends over 18 amino acids. Deletions cut 5 bases from V and 2 bases from J, with 19 bases between. CDR1 is SGHVS and CDR2 is FNYEAQ in the germline V gene. CDR3 in amino acids: CASSGRERRFPGANVLTF. CDR3 DNA: TGTGCCAGCAGCGGACGGGAGAGGAGGTTCCCTGGGGCCAACGTCCTGACTTTC.

The chain couples TRBV18 to TRBJ1-1; 7 bases line up with TRBD1. This CDR3 comprises 14 residues. Germline CDR1 KGHSH, CDR2 LQKENI. Trimming cost V 8 bases and J 2 bases; bases outside gene matches: 8. CDR3 sequence reads: CASQQGTANTEAFF. The CDR3 region has the DNA TGTGCCAGCCAGCAGGGGACAGCAAACACTGAAGCTTTCTTT.

The chain recombines TRBV25-1 with TRBJ1-4; D gene unclear. CDR3 length equals 14 residues. Germline V gene lookup returns CDR1 MGHDK and CDR2 SYGVNS. V lost 2 bases and J lost 5, with 9 bases in between. The CDR3 nucleotides read TGTGCCAGCAGTGAACAAGGGCTAAATGAAAAACTGTTTTTT. Translated: CASSEQGLNEKLFF. The variable domain in full, completed from reference TRBV25-1 and TRBJ1-4, reads EADIYQTPRYLVIGTGKKITLECSQTMGHDKMYWYQQDPGMELHLIHYSYGVNSTEKGDLSSESTVSRIRTEHFPLTLESARPSHTSQYLCASSEQGLNEKLFFGSGTQLSVL.

This rearrangement joins TRBV2 to TRBJ2-5; possible D gene TRBD2, 6 bases. There are 14 residues in the CDR3. Trimming took off 0 bases at V and 5 bases at J, with 10 bases between the two ends. Looked up from germline, CDR1 is SNHLY and CDR2 is FYNNEI. The CDR3 nucleotides are TGTGCCAGCAGTGAAGCGCTAGGAGGGGAGACCCAGTACTTC. Protein sequence: CASSEALGGETQYF.

With regard to this clone: An end of the junction does not agree with germline; a read error may underlie this. V usage is TRBV2 and J usage is TRBJ1-4; D call uncertain. The germline V gene has CDR1 SNHLY and CDR2 FYNNEI. CDR3 size: 15 residues. CDR3 residues: CASSRESATNEKLLF. The CDR3 DNA follows: TGTGCCAGCAGTAGGGAAAGTGCAACTAATGAAAAACTGCTTTTT. Combining the CDR3 with reference TRBV2 and TRBJ1-4 gives the whole variable domain EPEVTQTPSHQVTQMGQEVILRCVPISNHLYFYWYRQILGQKVEFLVSFYNNEISEKSEIFDDQFSVERPDGSNFTLKIRSTKLEDSAMYFCASSRESATNEKLLFGSGTQLSVL.

The V and J genes are TRBV6-5 and TRBJ1-5; 9 nucleotides line up with TRBD1. The CDR3 has 14 residues. V lost 5 bases and J lost 4; bases outside the gene matches: 3. Germline CDR1 MNHEY, CDR2 SVGAGI. CDR3 DNA: TGTGCCAGCAGTCCCGGGACAGGGAATCAGCCCCAGCATTTT. This sequence encodes CASSPGTGNQPQHF.

The chain recombines TRBV14 with TRBJ2-5; maybe TRBD2 (5 bases). V was pared by 4 bases and J by 5 bases, with 11 bases between. CDR1 and CDR2 (germline): SGHDN, FVKESK. CDR3 size: 13 residues. The CDR3 region has the DNA TGTGCCAGCAGCCCGGGGTTGAGGGAGACCCAGTACTTC. This encodes CASSPGLRETQYF.

V and J are TRBV4-3 and TRBJ1-2; maybe TRBD1 (5 bases). V dropped 0 bases and J dropped 8 bases, with 19 bases sitting between them. Germline values: CDR1 LGHNA, CDR2 YSLEER. The CDR3 covers 16 residues. CDR3 loop: CASSQDPRQPAEGYTF. CDR3 sequence (DNA): TGCGCCAGCAGCCAAGATCCGAGACAGCCCGCGGAAGGCTACACCTTC.

The chain has TRBV19 and TRBJ2-6; D is uncertain. CDR3 length: 13 residues. CDR1 LNHDA and CDR2 SQIVND come from the germline V gene (reference sequence). V was trimmed by 10 bases and J by 0 bases, leaving 7 bases between them. The chain's CDR3 is CATQLSGANVLTF. The CDR3 region has the DNA TGTGCCACTCAGCTCTCTGGGGCCAACGTCCTGACTTTC.

The chain is built from TRBV2 and TRBJ2-5; D is possibly TRBD2 (7 bases). From germline, CDR1 is SNHLY and CDR2 FYNNEI. The V and J ends lost 9 bases and 5 bases respectively, with 22 bases between them. CDR3 length equals 15 residues. In nucleotides, the CDR3 is TGTGCCAGTGCCTCTGAGGGGGGGCGCCCCGAGACCCAGTACTTC. Translating it yields CASASEGGRPETQYF.